A single sample gave rise to the 18 T cell receptor beta chains below, sequenced in a study of blood T cells in healthy people across ages. It was with a sample-barcoded 5' primer and a J-beta primer mix that a second PCR of roughly 6 to 12 cycles was run. TCRdb redid the calling of the 5' RACE reads with MiXCR, one entry per CDR3 protein. Found here are about 1.1 million distinct CDR3 sequences, under 40% of them singletons; the top ten hold approximately 14%. What was sequenced was blood. These receptors were collected from a man aged 18 to 30 in good health.

This clonotype has a handful of counts. The rearrangement uses TRBV15 and TRBJ1-2, with a tentative D call TRBD1 (5 bases). The CDR3 has 16 residues. The ends were cut back, 3 bases at V and 0 bases at J, with 14 bases in the middle. The V gene's germline CDR1 is LNHNV and CDR2 YYDKDF (reference sequence). The DNA of the CDR3 is TGTGCCACCAGCAGTGGCAGGGCAGCCACTAACTATGGCTACACCTTC. As protein: CATSSGRAATNYGYTF.

This sequence joins TRBV5-1 and TRBJ2-3; 9 nucleotides line up with TRBD1. The CDR3 runs to 14 residues. J lost 5 bases, V lost 4 bases, and 5 bases had no gene match. Per germline, CDR1 SGHRS and CDR2 YFSETQ. CDR3 region: CASSRGQGKDTQYF. The CDR3 region has the DNA TGCGCCAGCAGCAGAGGACAGGGGAAAGATACGCAGTATTTT.

This clonotype came up a few times. This sequence joins TRBV9 and TRBJ1-6; D possibly corresponds to TRBD1 (5 bases). The germline CDR1 and CDR2 sequences are SGDLS and YYNGEE. The CDR3 consists of 17 residues. V was shortened by 3 bases and J by 9 bases, with 22 bases between the two germline ends. CDR3 amino acids: CASSGREQGGIGSPLHF. CDR3 coding DNA: TGTGCCAGCAGCGGTAGAGAGCAGGGTGGTATAGGTTCACCCCTCCACTTT. Full variable domain (remainder filled in from reference TRBV9 and TRBJ1-6): DSGVTQTPKHLITATGQRVTLRCSPRSGDLSVYWYQQSLDQGLQFLIQYYNGEERAKGNILERFSAQQFPDLHSELNLSSLELGDSALYFCASSGREQGGIGSPLHFGNGTRLTVT.

The genes are TRBV29-1 and TRBJ2-1; TRBD1 matches 12 bases. J lost 6 bases, V lost 4 bases, and 7 bases had no gene match. The CDR3 is 15 residues long. The germline V gene has CDR1 SQVTM and CDR2 ANQGSEA. CDR3 DNA sequence: TGCAGCGTTGGGACCGGGACAGGGGGCTCCAATGAGCAGTTCTTC. This codes for CSVGTGTGGSNEQFF.

The chain has TRBV2 and TRBJ1-2, with 9 bases aligning to TRBD1. This CDR3 has 15 residues. From germline, CDR1 is SNHLY and CDR2 FYNNEI. The junction had 10 bases not matched to a gene; V was cut back by 6 bases and J by 5 bases. Here the CDR3 DNA reads TGTGCCAGCAGGGTTGACAGGGGGGAAATGTATGGCTACACCTTC. The encoded protein is CASRVDRGEMYGYTF.

This clonotype was picked up many times. The chain carries TRBV5-6 and TRBJ1-2; D is unclear. Between the trimmed V and J ends, which lost 4 bases and 6 bases, there was a span of 10 bases. The CDR3 has 12 residues. Germline CDR1 is SGHDT and CDR2 is YYEEEE. CDR3 protein: CASSQSTNGYTF. CDR3 bases: TGTGCCAGCAGCCAGTCTACGAATGGCTACACCTTC.

CDR3 region: CSASSTQQYF. The CDR3 region has the DNA TGCAGTGCTAGTTCGACCCAGCAGTACTTC. The V and J genes are TRBV20-1 and TRBJ2-5, with unresolved D. V lost 3 bases to trimming and J lost 11 bases, with 10 bases between them. CDR3 size: 10 residues. Per the germline V gene, CDR1 is DFQATT and CDR2 is SNEGSKA (reference sequence).

This chain joins TRBV15 and TRBJ1-1; D gene ambiguous. The V gene's germline CDR1 is LNHNV and CDR2 YYDKDF (reference sequence). Deletions cut 6 bases from V and 7 bases from J, with 15 bases between. This CDR3 is 13 amino acids long. In nucleotides, the CDR3 is TGTGCCACCAGGGGCTTGTTTTCTAGTGAAGCTTTCTTT. Its protein product is CATRGLFSSEAFF.

This clonotype appeared a few times. V is TRBV12-5 and J is TRBJ1-1; 8 positions match TRBD1. The J segment lost 4 bases and the V segment lost 9 bases, leaving 7 bases of the junction unmatched. This CDR3 spans 13 amino acids. The germline gives CDR1 LGHNT, CDR2 FRNRAP. The CDR3 sequence is CASDRGAGTEAFF. The DNA for the CDR3 is TGTGCTAGCGACAGGGGAGCGGGCACTGAAGCTTTCTTT. Based on the CDR3 plus reference TRBV12-5 and TRBJ1-1, the full variable domain is DARVTQTPRHKVTEMGQEVTMRCQPILGHNTVFWYRQTMMQGLELLAYFRNRAPLDDSGMPKDRFSAEMPDATLATLKIQPSEPRDSAVYFCASDRGAGTEAFFGQGTRLTVV.

The gene calls are TRBV12-3 or TRBV12-4 and TRBJ1-2; no reliable D call. Trimming took off 4 bases at V and 3 bases at J, with 9 bases between the two ends. This CDR3 is 13 amino acids long. The CDR3 bases are TGTGCCAGCAGTTCACAACTCTACTATGGCTACACCTTC. Its translation is CASSSQLYYGYTF.

The chain uses TRBV4-3 and TRBJ2-5; D perhaps matches TRBD2 (6 bases). Germline V CDR1 and CDR2: LGHNA, YSLEER. The V gene lost 0 bases and the J gene lost 1 base, with 9 bases spanning the gap. The CDR3 loop spans 15 amino acids. The CDR3 region is CASSQDFGGQETQYF. The CDR3 bases are TGCGCCAGCAGCCAAGACTTCGGGGGCCAAGAGACCCAGTACTTC.

This clonotype was found many times. The chain links TRBV20-1 to TRBJ2-3; 9 bases align to TRBD2. The CDR3 extends over 12 amino acids. Germline lookup yields CDR1 DFQATT and CDR2 SNEGSKA (reference sequence). V shed 6 bases and J 5 bases; nucleotides not matched to a gene: 3. CDR3 sequence: CSAKRGVDTQYF. The DNA of the CDR3 is TGCAGTGCGAAGCGGGGGGTAGATACGCAGTATTTT.

J is TRBJ1-2 and V is TRBV29-1; D is perhaps TRBD1 (6 bases). Germline lookup yields CDR1 SQVTM and CDR2 ANQGSEA. The CDR3 is made up of 13 amino acids. Deletions cut 2 bases from V and 5 bases from J, with 12 bases between. CDR3 nucleotides: TGCAGCGTTGAATTTTTAGGGGGATATGGCTACACCTTC. Its protein is CSVEFLGGYGYTF.

V gene TRBV12-3 or TRBV12-4 combines with J gene TRBJ2-4, with 7 positions matching TRBD1. V lost 7 bases to trimming and J lost 4 bases; unmatched junction nucleotides: 7. There are 14 residues in the CDR3. The CDR3 is CASTKGTDKNIQYF. CDR3 DNA sequence: TGTGCCAGCACTAAAGGGACAGATAAAAACATTCAGTACTTC.

This clonotype was found once. The CDR3 here is CASREGMETQYF. CDR3 bases: TGTGCCAGCAGGGAGGGGATGGAGACCCAGTACTTC. The chain carries TRBV12-3 or TRBV12-4 and TRBJ2-5, with D perhaps matching TRBD2 (6 bases). CDR3 length: 12 residues. With 6 bases removed from V and 5 bases from J, the gap between germline ends came to 10 bases.

Only one count was recorded for this clonotype. This chain uses TRBV7-2 with TRBJ2-5; 8 bases are a match to TRBD1. There are 15 residues in the CDR3. CDR1 SGHTA and CDR2 FQGNSA come from the germline V gene. With 5 bases clipped from V and 1 base from J, the junction kept 6 bases outside the gene matches. CDR3 region: CASSVTGVPQETQYF. The CDR3 DNA is TGTGCCAGCAGCGTGACAGGGGTCCCCCAAGAGACCCAGTACTTC.

J is TRBJ2-6 and V is TRBV19; tentatively, D is TRBD1 (5 bases). The CDR3 is 17 amino acids. Germline values: CDR1 LNHDA, CDR2 SQIVND (reference sequence). Trimming cost V 4 bases and J 0 bases, with 13 bases left between them. The DNA for the CDR3 is TGTGCCAGTAGTAACGGCAGGGTTCTCTCTGGGGCCAACGTCCTGACTTTC. Translation: CASSNGRVLSGANVLTF.

A remark on this clonotype: Since no conserved phenylalanine or tryptophan closes the CDR3, a read error is the likely cause. CDR3 DNA sequence: TGCGCCAGCAGCTCCACGACAGGGGGCTTCATCAATGAGCAGTTCTTG. Translated, it gives CASSSTTGGFINEQFL. This sequence joins TRBV5-1 and TRBJ2-1, with TRBD1 matching over 10 bases. Trimming took 3 bases from V and 6 from J; bases not matched to a gene: 9. The CDR3 has 16 residues. The germline V gene has CDR1 SGHRS and CDR2 YFSETQ.